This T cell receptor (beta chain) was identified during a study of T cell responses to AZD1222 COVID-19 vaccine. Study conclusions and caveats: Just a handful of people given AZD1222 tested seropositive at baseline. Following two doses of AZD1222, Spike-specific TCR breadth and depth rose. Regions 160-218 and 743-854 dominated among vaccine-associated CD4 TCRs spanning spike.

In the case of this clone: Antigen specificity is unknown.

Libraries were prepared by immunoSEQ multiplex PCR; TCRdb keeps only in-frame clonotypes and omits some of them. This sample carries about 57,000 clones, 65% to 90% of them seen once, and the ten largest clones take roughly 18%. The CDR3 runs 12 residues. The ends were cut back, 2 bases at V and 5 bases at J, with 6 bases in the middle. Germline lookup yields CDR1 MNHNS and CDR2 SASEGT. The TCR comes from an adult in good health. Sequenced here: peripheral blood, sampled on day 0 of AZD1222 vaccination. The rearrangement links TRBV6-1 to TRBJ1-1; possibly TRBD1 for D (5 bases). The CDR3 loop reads CASSEWGTEAFF. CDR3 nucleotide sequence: TGTGCCAGCAGTGAATGGGGGACTGAAGCTTTCTTT.